Below, 22 T cell receptor beta chains from the same sample are listed, as sequenced in a study of low-dose radiotherapy and immunotherapy resistance in tumors. TCRs were put through 20 to 25 PCR cycles of amplification with Phusion. A constant-region primer and the V-primer adapter served as the primer pair. TCRdb passed the reads through MiXCR, listing each CDR3 protein once. The profile shows tens of thousands of distinct CDR3 sequences, around 35% of them singletons. Time point: after trial treatment. Treatment: LDRT plus nivolumab, ipilimumab, low-dose cyclophosphamide and aspirin (RACIN trial). Sequenced material: PBMCs, taken after low-dose radiotherapy plus immunotherapy. These receptors came from a male donor with rectosigmoid adenocarcinoma.

A few counts support this clonotype. The chain joins TRBV3-1 to TRBJ2-1; D perhaps matches TRBD2 (5 bases). This CDR3 has 12 amino acids. Trimming shortened V by 1 base and J by 10 bases, and 8 bases separated the two germline ends. CDR1 is LGHDT and CDR2 is YNNKEL in the germline V gene (reference sequence). CDR3 loop: CASSQGRREQFF. In nucleotides, the CDR3 is TGTGCCAGCAGCCAAGGGCGGAGGGAGCAGTTCTTC.

This clonotype came up many times. The chain has TRBV28 and TRBJ2-1, with TRBD2 identical over 8 bases. V dropped 5 bases and J dropped 5; count of bases not matched to a gene: 8. Germline V gene sequence: CDR1 MDHEN, CDR2 SYDVKM. CDR3 size: 15 residues. CDR3 sequence: CASSGNSGADNEQFF. The DNA for the CDR3 is TGTGCCAGCAGTGGTAATAGCGGGGCCGACAATGAGCAGTTCTTC.

J is TRBJ2-7 and V is TRBV5-1, with 10 positions matching TRBD1. The CDR3 has 17 residues. Germline V gene data show CDR1 as SGHRS and CDR2 as YFSETQ. Trimming took 2 bases from V and 6 from J; bases not matched to a gene: 14. In DNA form, the CDR3 reads TGCGCCAGCAGCTTACCACCCGGCCGACAGGGGGCCTCCGAGCAGTACTTC. This codes for CASSLPPGRQGASEQYF. The variable domain in full, completed from reference TRBV5-1 and TRBJ2-7, reads KAGVTQTPRYLIKTRGQQVTLSCSPISGHRSVSWYQQTPGQGLQFLFEYFSETQRNKGNFPGRFSGRQFSNSRSEMNVSTLELGDSALYLCASSLPPGRQGASEQYFGPGTRLTVT.

Ten or more counts support this clonotype. This chain links TRBV7-2 with TRBJ2-7; 7 bases line up with TRBD2. The V and J ends lost 3 bases and 9 bases, in that order; junction bases with no gene match: 17. This CDR3 region has 16 residues. Looked up from germline, CDR1 is SGHTA and CDR2 is FQGNSA. The CDR3 DNA sequence: TGTGCCAGCAGCTTCCCGGGGGGTAGTGGAGCTTTCGCGCAGTACTTC. Protein sequence: CASSFPGGSGAFAQYF.

This clonotype was detected ten times or more. This rearrangement joins TRBV6-2 or TRBV6-3 to TRBJ2-7, with 8 bases identical to TRBD2. Germline CDR1 reads MNHEY; CDR2 reads SVGEGT. The CDR3 length is 15 residues. The junction had 6 bases not matched to a gene; V was cut back by 5 bases and J by 0 bases. The CDR3: CASSESGSLSYEQYF. The CDR3 DNA sequence: TGTGCCAGCAGTGAAAGCGGGAGCCTCTCCTACGAGCAGTACTTC.

As regards this clonotype: This likely stems from a read error, as it lies one base from a far larger clone. The V and J genes are TRBV7-2 and TRBJ2-1, with 11 bases lining up with TRBD2. Germline V gene lookup returns CDR1 SGHTA and CDR2 FQGNSA. This CDR3 contains 18 residues. The trim removed 5 bases at V and 10 bases at J, leaving 19 bases unmatched. Written as DNA, the CDR3 is TGTGCCAGCAGCACACTCGCCGGGACTAGCGGCAAGGACTACGAGCAGTTCTTC. This translates into CASSTLAGTSGKDYEQFF.

The chain carries TRBV25-1 and TRBJ1-4, with D unresolved. The CDR3 covers 13 residues. The germline CDR1 and CDR2 sequences are MGHDK and SYGVNS. V was shortened by 7 bases and J by 3 bases, with 9 bases between the two germline ends. CDR3: CASIGLANEKLFF. DNA of the CDR3: TGTGCCAGCATAGGACTCGCTAATGAAAAACTGTTTTTT.

This clonotype was counted ten times or more. The V gene is TRBV7-2, the J gene TRBJ2-7, with 11 bases identical to TRBD2. The ends lost 5 bases at V and 5 bases at J; junction bases unmatched: 5. The CDR3 is 14 amino acids. The germline gives CDR1 SGHTA, CDR2 FQGNSA. CDR3 bases: TGTGCCAGCAGCCTTACTAGCGGGAGCGACGAGCAGTACTTC. Translated, it gives CASSLTSGSDEQYF. Using reference TRBV7-2 and TRBJ2-7 for the parts outside the CDR3, the full variable domain is GAGVSQSPSNKVTEKGKDVELRCDPISGHTALYWYRQSLGQGLEFLIYFQGNSAPDKSGLPSDRFSAERTGGSVSTLTIQRTQQEDSAVYLCASSLTSGSDEQYFGPGTRLTVT.

This chain connects TRBV7-2 to TRBJ1-1; no firm D call. V shed 5 bases and J shed 1 base, with 17 bases lying between them. Per the germline V gene, CDR1 is SGHTA and CDR2 is FQGNSA. There are 16 residues in the CDR3. The CDR3 loop is CASSRRGDTPNTEAFF. CDR3 nucleotide sequence: TGTGCCAGCAGCCGACGCGGCGACACCCCGAACACTGAAGCTTTCTTT. Combining the CDR3 with reference TRBV7-2 and TRBJ1-1 gives the whole variable domain GAGVSQSPSNKVTEKGKDVELRCDPISGHTALYWYRQSLGQGLEFLIYFQGNSAPDKSGLPSDRFSAERTGGSVSTLTIQRTQQEDSAVYLCASSRRGDTPNTEAFFGQGTRLTVV.

This clonotype has a count of ten or more. V is TRBV28 and J is TRBJ2-2; the D is unclear. V was trimmed by 5 bases and J by 0 bases, leaving 13 bases between them. Germline CDR1 and CDR2: MDHEN and SYDVKM. The CDR3 spans 16 residues. CDR3 sequence (DNA): TGTGCCAGCAGTGATCTTGAGGTTTCGAACACCGGGGAGCTGTTTTTT. It specifies CASSDLEVSNTGELFF.

The table lists this clonotype with a count of one. The V and J genes are TRBV11-2 and TRBJ1-1; D might be TRBD1 (5 bases). Germline loops: CDR1 SGHAT, CDR2 FQNNGV. The CDR3 is 15 amino acids. V lost 6 bases, J lost 4 bases, and 18 bases lay in between. CDR3 bases: TGTGCCAGCAGGCCGATCCGCGGGGCACCCACTGAAGCTTTCTTT. Its protein is CASRPIRGAPTEAFF.

The sample holds many counts of this clonotype. The chain uses TRBV5-1 and TRBJ2-2; 8 nucleotides align to TRBD2. Germline values: CDR1 SGHRS, CDR2 YFSETQ. This CDR3 comprises 16 residues. V trimming: 0 bases; J trimming: 2 bases; junction bases outside the gene matches: 3. The CDR3 nucleotides are TGCGCCAGCAGCTTGGTTAGCGGGGTAAACACCGGGGAGCTGTTTTTT. This encodes CASSLVSGVNTGELFF.

The chain recombines TRBV4-1 with TRBJ2-5; tentatively, D is TRBD1 (5 bases). Germline V gives CDR1 MGHRA, CDR2 YSYEKL. This CDR3 spans 15 amino acids. Trimming took 1 base from V and 4 from J, leaving 13 bases between them. The CDR3 nucleotides are TGCGCCAGCAGCCAAGTGGGGCTTCAAAGAGAGACCCAGTACTTC. Translated, it gives CASSQVGLQRETQYF.

The rearrangement joins TRBV6-1 to TRBJ2-1; D remains unclear. Germline V CDR1 and CDR2: MNHNS, SASEGT. The length of the CDR3 is 14 residues. V gave up 5 bases and J gave up 5 bases, with 13 bases separating them. CDR3 DNA: TGTGCCAGCAGTTACTTGGGCGGAGACAATGAGCAGTTCTTC. This sequence encodes CASSYLGGDNEQFF.

The chain has TRBV12-3 or TRBV12-4 and TRBJ1-5; no reliable D call. CDR3 length equals 13 residues. V was shortened by 6 bases and J by 5 bases, with 11 bases between the two germline ends. CDR3 sequence: CASSTKTDQPQHF. The CDR3 nucleotides read TGTGCCAGCAGCACGAAAACAGATCAGCCCCAGCATTTT.

The chain uses TRBV5-1 and TRBJ2-7, with no clear D. Between the trimmed V and J ends, which lost 1 base and 3 bases, there was a span of 17 bases. Per the germline V gene, CDR1 is SGHRS and CDR2 is YFSETQ. This CDR3 spans 16 amino acids. CDR3 coding DNA: TGCGCCAGCAGCTTGCGTTCGGGTCGAAGTAGCTACGAGCAGTACTTC. It yields the protein CASSLRSGRSSYEQYF.

J is TRBJ2-1 and V is TRBV6-1; 7 positions match TRBD2. Looked up from germline, CDR1 is MNHNS and CDR2 is SASEGT. The CDR3 covers 15 residues. The J segment lost 6 bases and the V segment lost 5 bases, leaving 10 bases of the junction unmatched. CDR3 sequence reads: CASSHRRLASNEQFF. In DNA, the CDR3 is TGTGCCAGCAGTCACCGTCGACTAGCCTCCAATGAGCAGTTCTTC.

This chain joins TRBV29-1 and TRBJ1-5, with 8 bases lining up with TRBD1. With 5 bases clipped from V and 2 bases from J, the junction kept 2 bases outside the gene matches. This CDR3 region has 13 residues. CDR1 and CDR2 (germline): SQVTM, ANQGSEA. The CDR3 DNA reads as TGCAGCGTTCGACAGGGGCGCAATCAGCCCCAGCATTTT. Translating gives CSVRQGRNQPQHF.

This clonotype turned up a few times. The chain employs TRBV5-4 and TRBJ2-1; TRBD2 might be the D (6 bases). CDR1 and CDR2 (germline): SGHNT, YYREEE (reference sequence). The CDR3 totals 17 residues. V was shortened by 5 bases and J by 0 bases, with 18 bases between the two germline ends. The CDR3 region is CASSWALRGGSYNEQFF. CDR3 DNA sequence: TGTGCCAGCAGTTGGGCCCTGCGGGGCGGCTCCTACAATGAGCAGTTCTTC.

This clonotype was observed at least ten times. The V gene is TRBV7-8, the J gene TRBJ1-5; D is undetermined. This CDR3 contains 14 residues. Germline V gene lookup returns CDR1 SGHVS and CDR2 FQNEAQ. Trimming shortened V by 4 bases and J by 3 bases, and 10 bases separated the two germline ends. CDR3 amino acids: CASSSDRYNQPQHF. In nucleotides, the CDR3 is TGTGCCAGCAGCTCGGACCGGTACAATCAGCCCCAGCATTTT.

This clonotype was found many times. This chain joins TRBV7-9 and TRBJ1-5; D unresolved. The CDR3 has 14 amino acids. The V gene lost 1 base and the J gene lost 2 bases, with 6 bases spanning the gap. Germline CDR1 and CDR2: SEHNR and FQNEAQ (reference sequence). CDR3 amino acids: CASSLGQGNQPQHF. CDR3 nucleotide sequence: TGTGCCAGCAGCTTAGGGCAGGGCAATCAGCCCCAGCATTTT. Drawing the rest from reference TRBV7-9 and TRBJ1-5, the complete variable domain is DTGVSQNPRHKITKRGQNVTFRCDPISEHNRLYWYRQTLGQGPEFLTYFQNEAQLEKSRLLSDRFSAERPKGSFSTLEIQRTEQGDSAMYLCASSLGQGNQPQHFGDGTRLSIL.

This clonotype was counted between two and nine times. CDR3 in amino acids: CASSQGSGVKFF. CDR3 DNA: TGTGCCAGCAGCCAAGGTTCTGGGGTGAAGTTCTTC. V gene TRBV14 combines with J gene TRBJ2-1; D not certain. In germline, CDR1 is SGHDN, CDR2 FVKESK. The CDR3 is 12 amino acids. V gave up 1 base and J gave up 14 bases, with 12 bases separating them.